The 6 T cell receptor beta chains below come from one sample, sequenced in a study of liver allograft versus peripheral blood T cells. Looking at the study overall: Liver transplant recipients had T cell receptor repertoires compared between transplanted liver and peripheral blood.

TCRdb analysed the reads with MiXCR anew, one entry per CDR3 protein. The sample carries 5,600 or so distinct CDR3 sequences, around 14% recorded once. The receptor source for this set is a human patient who had a liver transplant. Some T cells may originate from the graft donor.

This clonotype was seen at least ten times. The gene calls are TRBV12-3 or TRBV12-4 and TRBJ2-7; possibly TRBD2 for D (5 bases). V was pared by 6 bases and J by 7 bases, with 10 bases between. The CDR3 consists of 11 residues. The CDR3 region has the DNA TGTGCCAGCAGCCGAGGGAGTGAGCAGTACTTC. Translated, it gives CASSRGSEQYF.

This clonotype is classed as medium-sized. The J gene is TRBJ1-3, the V gene TRBV19; D is unclear. The germline V gene encodes CDR1 LNHDA and CDR2 SQIVND (reference sequence). This CDR3 comprises 15 residues. With 5 bases removed from V and 0 bases from J, the gap between germline ends came to 11 bases. The DNA for the CDR3 is TGTGCCAGTAGTTCCCCAGCCAGCTCTGGAAACACCATATATTTT. Translated, it gives CASSSPASSGNTIYF. Full variable domain (rest looked up from reference TRBV19 and TRBJ1-3): DGGITQSPKYLFRKEGQNVTLSCEQNLNHDAMYWYRQDPGQGLRLIYYSQIVNDFQKGDIAEGYSVSREKKESFPLTVTSAQKNPTAFYLCASSSPASSGNTIYFGEGSWLTVV.

This chain connects TRBV12-3 or TRBV12-4 to TRBJ2-5, with 7 bases aligning to TRBD2. V lost 2 bases, J lost 5 bases, and 5 bases stayed unmatched. This CDR3 has 14 amino acids. Here the CDR3 reads CASSLIIGGETQYF. CDR3 coding DNA: TGTGCCAGCAGTTTAATTATCGGGGGGGAGACCCAGTACTTC.

Within the sample, this clonotype is medium-sized. The chain joins TRBV5-6 to TRBJ1-1; 9 bases fit TRBD1. V lost 0 bases and J lost 0; bases outside the gene matches: 3. This CDR3 comprises 16 residues. Germline assignment: CDR1 SGHDT and CDR2 YYEEEE. CDR3 region: CASSLGDREMNTEAFF. The CDR3 nucleotides read TGTGCCAGCAGCTTGGGGGACAGGGAGATGAACACTGAAGCTTTCTTT.

Relative to its sample, this clonotype is medium-sized. The V and J genes are TRBV13 and TRBJ2-7; 7 nucleotides line up with TRBD1. V lost 0 bases and J lost 1; bases outside the gene matches: 3. The CDR3 consists of 15 residues. The germline V gene encodes CDR1 PRHDT and CDR2 FYEKMQ (reference sequence). This CDR3 reads CASSLGDRRSYEQYF. In DNA form, the CDR3 reads TGTGCCAGCAGCTTAGGGGACAGGCGATCCTACGAGCAGTACTTC.

This clonotype is deemed medium-sized. This chain uses TRBV28 with TRBJ1-2; D is undetermined. V was shortened by 5 bases and J by 2 bases, with 3 bases between the two germline ends. CDR1 and CDR2 from the germline V gene are MDHEN and SYDVKM. This CDR3 is built from 11 residues. CDR3 DNA sequence: TGTGCCAGCAGTCTAAACTATGGCTACACCTTC. Translation gives CASSLNYGYTF.